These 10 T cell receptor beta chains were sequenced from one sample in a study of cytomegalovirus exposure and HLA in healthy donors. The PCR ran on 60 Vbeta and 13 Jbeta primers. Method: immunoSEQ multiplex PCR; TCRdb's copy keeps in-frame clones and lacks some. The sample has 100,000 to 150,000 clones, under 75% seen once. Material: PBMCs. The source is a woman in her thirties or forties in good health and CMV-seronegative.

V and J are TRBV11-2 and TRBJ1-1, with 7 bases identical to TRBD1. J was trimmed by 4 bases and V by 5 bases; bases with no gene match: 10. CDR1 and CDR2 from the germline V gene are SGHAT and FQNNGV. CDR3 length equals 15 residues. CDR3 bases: TGTGCCAGCAGCCCCCAGACAGGGTTGCTCACTGAAGCTTTCTTT. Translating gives CASSPQTGLLTEAFF.

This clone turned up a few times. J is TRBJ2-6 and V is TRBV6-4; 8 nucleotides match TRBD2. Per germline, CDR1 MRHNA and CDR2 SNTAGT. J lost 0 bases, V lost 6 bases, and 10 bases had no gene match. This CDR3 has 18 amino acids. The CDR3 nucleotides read TGTGCCAGCAGCGGGGGGGATACCGAAAGCTCTGGGGCCAACGTCCTGACTTTC. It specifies CASSGGDTESSGANVLTF.

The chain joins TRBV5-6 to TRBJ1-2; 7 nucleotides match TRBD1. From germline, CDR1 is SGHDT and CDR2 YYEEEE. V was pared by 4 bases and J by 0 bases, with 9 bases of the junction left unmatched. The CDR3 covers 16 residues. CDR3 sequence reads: CASSPEQGITNYGYTF. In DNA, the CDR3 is TGTGCCAGCAGCCCTGAACAGGGGATAACTAACTATGGCTACACCTTC.

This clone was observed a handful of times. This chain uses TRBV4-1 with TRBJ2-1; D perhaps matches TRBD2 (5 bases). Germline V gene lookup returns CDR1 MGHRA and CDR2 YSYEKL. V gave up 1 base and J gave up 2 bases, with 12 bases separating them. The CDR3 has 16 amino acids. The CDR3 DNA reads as TGCGCCAGCAGCCAAGTACAGTCGGAGGCCTACAATGAGCAGTTCTTC. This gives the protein CASSQVQSEAYNEQFF.

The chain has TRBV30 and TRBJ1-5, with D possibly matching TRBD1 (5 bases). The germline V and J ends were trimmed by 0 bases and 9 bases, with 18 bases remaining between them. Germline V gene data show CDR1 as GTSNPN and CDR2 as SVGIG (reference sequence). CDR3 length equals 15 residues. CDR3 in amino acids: CAWSVGRKGQGPQHF. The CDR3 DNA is TGTGCCTGGAGTGTAGGAAGGAAGGGTCAGGGGCCCCAGCATTTT.

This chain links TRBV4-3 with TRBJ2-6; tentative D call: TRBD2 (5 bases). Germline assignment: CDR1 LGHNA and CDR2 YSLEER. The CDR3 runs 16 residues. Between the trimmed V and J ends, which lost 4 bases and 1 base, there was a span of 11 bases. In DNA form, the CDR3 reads TGCGCCAGCAGCCGTCCGAGGGCATCTGGGGCCAACGTCCTGACTTTC. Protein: CASSRPRASGANVLTF.

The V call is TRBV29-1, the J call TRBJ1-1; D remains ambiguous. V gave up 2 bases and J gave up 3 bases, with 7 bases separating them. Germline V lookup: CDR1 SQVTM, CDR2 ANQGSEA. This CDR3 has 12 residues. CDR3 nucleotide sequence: TGCAGCGTTGAACCGCAGTACACTGAAGCTTTCTTT. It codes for CSVEPQYTEAFF.

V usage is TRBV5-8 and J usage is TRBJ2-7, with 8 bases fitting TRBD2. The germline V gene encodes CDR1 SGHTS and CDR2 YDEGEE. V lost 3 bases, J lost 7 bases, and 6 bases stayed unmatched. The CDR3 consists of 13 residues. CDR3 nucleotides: TGTGCCAGCAGCTACGGGGGGGCGGGGGAGCAGTACTTC. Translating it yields CASSYGGAGEQYF.

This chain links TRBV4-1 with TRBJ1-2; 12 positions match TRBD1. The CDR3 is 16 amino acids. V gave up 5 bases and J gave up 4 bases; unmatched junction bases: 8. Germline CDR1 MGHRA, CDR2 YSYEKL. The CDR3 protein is CASSTGTGGAGYGYTF. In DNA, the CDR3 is TGCGCCAGCAGCACCGGGACAGGGGGCGCTGGCTATGGCTACACCTTC.

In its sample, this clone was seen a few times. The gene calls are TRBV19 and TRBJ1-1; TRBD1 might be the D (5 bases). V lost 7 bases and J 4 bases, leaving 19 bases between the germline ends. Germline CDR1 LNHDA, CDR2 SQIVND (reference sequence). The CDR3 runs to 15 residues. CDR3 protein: CASTPDISAATEAFF. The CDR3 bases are TGTGCCAGTACCCCGGACATAAGTGCGGCCACTGAAGCTTTCTTT.